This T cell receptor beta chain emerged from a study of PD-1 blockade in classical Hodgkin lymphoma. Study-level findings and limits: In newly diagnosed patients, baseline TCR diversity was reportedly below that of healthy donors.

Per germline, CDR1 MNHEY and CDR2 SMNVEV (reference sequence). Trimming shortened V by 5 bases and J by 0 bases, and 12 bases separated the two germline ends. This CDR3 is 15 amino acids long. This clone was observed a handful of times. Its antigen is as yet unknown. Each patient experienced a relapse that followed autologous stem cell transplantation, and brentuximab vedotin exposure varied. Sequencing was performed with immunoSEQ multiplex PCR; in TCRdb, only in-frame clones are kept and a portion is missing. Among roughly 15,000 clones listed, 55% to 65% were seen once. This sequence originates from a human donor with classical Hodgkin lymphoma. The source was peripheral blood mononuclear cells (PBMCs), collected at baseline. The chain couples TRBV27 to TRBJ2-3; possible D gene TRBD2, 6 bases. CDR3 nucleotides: TGTGCCAGCAGTGTTATAGCGGCTAGCACAGATACGCAGTATTTT. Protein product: CASSVIAASTDTQYF.